This T cell receptor (beta chain) was identified in a study of beta chain features in type 1 diabetes. Study-level results: The naive, central memory and Treg TCRB repertoires showed an apparent similarity that was greater among patients than among healthy donors. VDJ junctions sequenced from type 1 diabetes patients showed fewer insertions and more deletions. Type 1 diabetes patients had moderately but significantly shorter TCRB CDR3s in all four CD4+ subsets. PCR might preferentially amplify shorter templates, equally in patients and controls.

This clone has a handful of counts. Its antigen is unidentified. All of the isolated RNA was reverse transcribed, so expressed TCRB transcripts were sequenced. Assay used: immunoSEQ multiplex PCR; TCRdb lists only in-frame clones, some missing. The profile shows 300,000 to 400,000 clones, about 13% of them singletons. The CDR3 is 13 residues long. Germline V gene sequence: CDR1 SGHAT, CDR2 FQNNGV. Trimming pared 5 bases from V and 5 bases from J, leaving 10 bases between. Based on CD45RO/CCR7/CD25/CD127/CD95/CD27, CD4+ regulatory, stem cell-like memory, naive and central memory cells were sorted. Material: naive CD4+ T cells from blood. The chain uses TRBV11-2 and TRBJ1-5; D uncertain. The clonotype was recovered from a woman aged 18-30 years with type 1 diabetes. The CDR3 DNA is TGTGCCAGCAGCCCTAATACGGATCAGCCCCAGCATTTT. As protein: CASSPNTDQPQHF.